The 8 T cell receptor beta chains below all came from one sample that was sequenced in a study of cytomegalovirus exposure and HLA in healthy donors. Primers: 60 Vbeta forward and 13 Jbeta reverse. The assay was immunoSEQ multiplex PCR, and TCRdb's table has in-frame clones only and misses some. The sample holds roughly 120,000 clones, around 77% seen once. Specimen: PBMCs. Receptor source: a woman in her thirties in good health and CMV-seropositive.

The CDR3 loop is CASSSLRDRASALYYGYTF. The CDR3 bases are TGTGCCAGCAGCTCACTCCGGGACAGGGCGTCCGCCCTTTACTATGGCTACACCTTC. The gene calls are TRBV13 and TRBJ1-2, with 9 bases aligning to TRBD1. This CDR3 has 19 residues. Germline assignment: CDR1 PRHDT and CDR2 FYEKMQ (reference sequence). With 4 bases clipped from V and 3 bases from J, the junction kept 18 bases outside the gene matches.

This clone was observed a single time. The chain links TRBV19 to TRBJ1-1; TRBD1 agrees at 7 bases. CDR1 and CDR2 (germline): LNHDA, SQIVND (reference sequence). V shed 5 bases, J shed 4 bases, and the junction held 4 bases outside the gene matches. This CDR3 has 13 amino acids. This CDR3 is CASSLDRVTEAFF. The CDR3 DNA reads as TGTGCCAGTAGTCTTGACAGGGTCACTGAAGCTTTCTTT.

This chain links TRBV7-8 with TRBJ2-1; no definite D call. The ends were cut back, 6 bases at V and 0 bases at J, with 12 bases in the middle. The CDR3 consists of 15 residues. The germline gives CDR1 SGHVS, CDR2 FQNEAQ. The chain's CDR3 is CASSIYYGSYNEQFF. CDR3 DNA: TGTGCCAGCAGTATATACTACGGCTCCTACAATGAGCAGTTCTTC.

This clone has a single count. The V gene is TRBV11-2, the J gene TRBJ1-4; perhaps TRBD1 as D (5 bases). The V end was cut by 0 bases, the J end by 8 bases, with 19 bases between. Germline assignment: CDR1 SGHAT and CDR2 FQNNGV. This CDR3 is 17 amino acids long. The CDR3 is CASSLDTLAAGGEKLFF. The CDR3 bases are TGTGCCAGCAGCTTAGATACTTTGGCGGCGGGGGGGGAAAAACTGTTTTTT.

The chain joins TRBV13 to TRBJ1-4; a possible D gene is TRBD1 (6 bases). The CDR3 is 16 amino acids. From germline, CDR1 is PRHDT and CDR2 FYEKMQ (reference sequence). Trimming left V 5 bases short and J 3 bases short, with 16 bases between. The CDR3 DNA is TGTGCCAGCAGCCAAGACAGGTTTGGGGCTAATGAAAAACTGTTTTTT. Translation: CASSQDRFGANEKLFF.

V is TRBV5-1 and J is TRBJ2-3; 7 bases agree with TRBD2. V lost 4 bases, J lost 5 bases, and 10 bases stayed unmatched. This CDR3 region has 15 residues. The germline gives CDR1 SGHRS, CDR2 YFSETQ. The CDR3 here is CASSGWGIAGDTQYF. CDR3 DNA sequence: TGCGCCAGCAGCGGGTGGGGGATAGCGGGAGATACGCAGTATTTT.

The V and J genes are TRBV30 and TRBJ2-2; D may be TRBD1 (5 bases). The germline V gene encodes CDR1 GTSNPN and CDR2 SVGIG (reference sequence). The CDR3 consists of 13 residues. Trimming stripped 0 bases from V and 6 bases from J, with 8 bases between. CDR3 coding DNA: TGTGCCTGGAGTGTTCAGGGTGCCGGGGAGCTGTTTTTT. Its protein is CAWSVQGAGELFF.

The chain combines TRBV5-4 with TRBJ2-1; 7 bases match TRBD2. This CDR3 contains 18 residues. Germline CDR1 SGHNT, CDR2 YYREEE (reference sequence). Germline trimming cut 1 base from V and 5 bases from J; bases unmatched to any gene: 15. The CDR3 spells CASSLMMSSGRLNNEQFF. For the CDR3, the DNA is TGTGCCAGCAGCTTGATGATGTCGTCCGGGAGGCTGAACAATGAGCAGTTCTTC.